This TCR beta chain was found in a study of shared clonotypes between healthy human individuals. Sequencing used immunoSEQ multiplex PCR; TCRdb keeps in-frame clones, though not all of them. The sample has roughly 2,500,000 clones, 80% to 95% seen once; the top ten hold around 0.37%. To note about this clone: Its antigen is currently unknown.

Germline V gene data show CDR1 as LNHNV and CDR2 as YYDKDF (reference sequence). The CDR3 has 15 residues. J was trimmed by 7 bases and V by 0 bases; bases with no gene match: 8. Study outcomes and limitations: Clonotype sharing among the donors was expected to vary with sequencing depth. For sorted subsets, rarefaction showed incomplete sequencing despite large depth. A small donor pool kept down the genetic and exposure-history diversity that was represented. The study found about 5% of naive CD4 clonotypes shared across several donors.

The TCR comes from a man younger than 35 in good health. Some clones in this sample may be carry-over from other donors' samples. The sequenced sample consisted of naive CD4+ T cells from PBMCs. The subset: CD45RA+ positively selected. This chain connects TRBV15 to TRBJ1-2, with 7 nucleotides matching TRBD1. In DNA form, the CDR3 reads TGTGCCACCAGCAGAGATGAGAGGGGGCTAGTTGGCTACACCTTC. Encoded protein: CATSRDERGLVGYTF.